Below, 2 T cell receptor beta chains from the same sample are listed, as sequenced in a study of persistence of HIV-infected CD4 T cells. The stimulus was an HIV-1 Gag 15-mer peptide pool, roughly 1 ug/peptide/mL. Memory cells lacking CD40L and CD69 with high CD45RO were sorted. The antigens for these receptors are not known. The libraries were made with immunoSEQ version 4 in survey mode. Profiling relied on immunoSEQ multiplex PCR, and the TCRdb table lists in-frame clones only, not all of them. Of about 60,000 clones detected, 65% to 80% appear once; the ten largest clones hold around 1.7%. Material: CD4+ T cells sorted from PBMCs after 18-hour stimulation, obtained from a patient who received antiretroviral therapy. All receptors come from an adult man with HIV who was CMV-seropositive.

This clone was observed a few times. The chain links TRBV28 to TRBJ1-2; TRBD1 matches 8 bases. Germline lookup yields CDR1 MDHEN and CDR2 SYDVKM. J gave up 6 bases and V 4 bases, and 7 bases lay outside the gene matches. The CDR3 length is 14 residues. The DNA for the CDR3 is TGTGCCAGCAGTTCTGCGGACAGGGAGGATGGCTACACCTTC. Translation: CASSSADREDGYTF.

This chain joins TRBV10-3 and TRBJ1-4, with 9 bases aligning to TRBD1. Germline CDR1 and CDR2: ENHRY and SYGVKD. This CDR3 has 13 residues. With 3 bases clipped from V and 15 bases from J, the junction kept 8 bases outside the gene matches. The CDR3 DNA reads as TGTGCCATCAGTGAAGGGGGACAGGGTAGGATGTTTTTT. This codes for CAISEGGQGRMFF.